The 28 T cell receptor beta chains below all came from one sample that was sequenced in a study of CXCR3-negative and CXCR3-positive naive CD8 T cells. Antigens of these TCRs are unknown. Findings and caveats of the study: Against CXCR3-negative naive cells, CXCR3-positive naive cells showed more hydrophobic TRB CDR3s.

The TRB libraries of cDNA were built by UMI-labeled 5' RACE. TCRdb re-analyzed the 5' RACE reads; it lists each CDR3 protein once, without DNA. The table lists 150,000 to 160,000 distinct CDR3 sequences. Sequencing was done on a sample of naive CXCR3+ CD8+ T cells from blood. As to subset: CD45RO-CCR7+CD27+CD95- naive CD8+ T cells expressing CXCR3 (TNR3+). The receptor set was obtained from a human donor in good health. Some clones in this sample may be carry-over from other donors' samples.

This chain connects TRBV28 to TRBJ1-5. Germline values: CDR1 MDHEN, CDR2 SYDVKM. This CDR3 spans 15 amino acids. CDR3 region: CASSLSDSGNQPQHF. Drawing the rest from reference TRBV28 and TRBJ1-5, the complete variable domain is DVKVTQSSRYLVKRTGEKVFLECVQDMDHENMFWYRQDPGLGLRLIYFSYDVKMKEKGDIPEGYSVSREKKERFSLILESASTNQTSMYLCASSLSDSGNQPQHFGDGTRLSIL.

The chain couples TRBV29-1 to TRBJ2-7; as DNA is missing, the TRBD1 call by TCRdb cannot be tested. This CDR3 is 13 amino acids long. From germline, CDR1 is SQVTM and CDR2 ANQGSEA. The CDR3 sequence is CSVSPGAAYELYF.

The chain recombines TRBV7-9 with TRBJ1-2; the D gene TCRdb calls, TRBD1, cannot be checked with no DNA. CDR3 size: 19 residues. The V gene's germline CDR1 is SEHNR and CDR2 FQNEAQ (reference sequence). CDR3 protein: CASSSLTGPSQRLGYGYTF.

V is TRBV5-1 and J is TRBJ2-1; with no DNA, the TCRdb D assignment of TRBD2 cannot be verified. The germline V gene encodes CDR1 SGHRS and CDR2 YFSETQ. The CDR3 runs 16 residues. This CDR3 is CASSLVEAGEVNEQFF. The entire variable domain, with the rest obtained from reference TRBV5-1 and TRBJ2-1, is as follows: KAGVTQTPRYLIKTRGQQVTLSCSPISGHRSVSWYQQTPGQGLQFLFEYFSETQRNKGNFPGRFSGRQFSNSRSEMNVSTLELGDSALYLCASSLVEAGEVNEQFFGPGTRLTVL.

This chain connects TRBV27 to TRBJ2-3. Germline lookup yields CDR1 MNHEY and CDR2 SMNVEV (reference sequence). The CDR3 length is 12 residues. CDR3 sequence: CASSFLGDTQYF.

This chain uses TRBV27 with TRBJ2-7; TCRdb gives TRBD2 as the D gene, but with no DNA this cannot be confirmed. This CDR3 comprises 16 residues. The germline CDR1 and CDR2 sequences are MNHEY and SMNVEV (reference sequence). The CDR3 protein is CASSLALGTLPYEQYF.

The chain is built from TRBV15 and TRBJ1-3. The length of the CDR3 is 15 residues. Germline CDR1 reads LNHNV; CDR2 reads YYDKDF (reference sequence). The CDR3 is CATSKDYLPGNTIYF.

The rearrangement uses TRBV30 and TRBJ2-1; the D gene TCRdb calls, TRBD1, cannot be checked with no DNA. CDR1 GTSNPN and CDR2 SVGIG come from the germline V gene (reference sequence). The CDR3 spans 14 residues. CDR3 amino acids: CAWSVQSPPGKQFF.

V gene TRBV27 combines with J gene TRBJ2-1; the TCRdb call, TRBD1, lacks DNA for checking. From germline, CDR1 is MNHEY and CDR2 SMNVEV (reference sequence). This CDR3 has 15 residues. The CDR3 spells CASSFSGTGGYEQFF.

The chain employs TRBV27 and TRBJ2-7. Germline assignment: CDR1 MNHEY and CDR2 SMNVEV (reference sequence). The CDR3 loop spans 13 amino acids. The CDR3 is CASSFGYSYEQYF.

CDR3 residues: CASSDTITGELFF. The chain is built from TRBV2 and TRBJ2-2. Germline loops: CDR1 SNHLY, CDR2 FYNNEI. This CDR3 spans 13 amino acids.

This rearrangement joins TRBV2 to TRBJ2-7. The CDR3 runs to 15 residues. Looked up from germline, CDR1 is SNHLY and CDR2 is FYNNEI. CDR3 region: CASSEPRDAAYEQYF. Supplemented by reference TRBV2 and TRBJ2-7, the full variable domain reads EPEVTQTPSHQVTQMGQEVILRCVPISNHLYFYWYRQILGQKVEFLVSFYNNEISEKSEIFDDQFSVERPDGSNFTLKIRSTKLEDSAMYFCASSEPRDAAYEQYFGPGTRLTVT.

This chain joins TRBV28 and TRBJ2-7; TCRdb lists TRBD1, though no DNA is available to test this call. The CDR3 spans 15 residues. Germline CDR1 and CDR2: MDHEN and SYDVKM. The CDR3 spells CASSPYRQGNYEQYF.

The chain employs TRBV12-3 or TRBV12-4 and TRBJ2-1; TCRdb's D gene call, TRBD2, goes unchecked for lack of DNA. This CDR3 comprises 17 residues. Here the CDR3 reads CASSYFLGLAGNNEQFF.

The chain employs TRBV2 and TRBJ2-3. Germline V CDR1 and CDR2: SNHLY, FYNNEI. The CDR3 extends over 14 amino acids. This chain's CDR3 is CASSEDPSTDTQYF.

The CDR3: CSSGLAEGYNEQFF. The rearrangement uses TRBV29-1 and TRBJ2-1; without DNA, the TCRdb call of TRBD2 cannot be checked. Germline CDR1 is SQVTM and CDR2 is ANQGSEA. The CDR3 contains 14 residues.

CDR3 region: CASSFSRVAGGPAPYNEQFF. The chain joins TRBV7-8 to TRBJ2-1; checking the TCRdb D call of TRBD2 is not possible without DNA. Germline values: CDR1 SGHVS, CDR2 FQNEAQ. The CDR3 spans 20 residues. The whole variable domain, remainder taken from reference TRBV7-8 and TRBJ2-1, is GAGVSQSPRYKVAKRGQDVALRCDPISGHVSLFWYQQALGQGPEFLTYFQNEAQLDKSGLPSDRFFAERPEGSVSTLKIQRTQQEDSAVYLCASSFSRVAGGPAPYNEQFFGPGTRLTVL.

The chain links TRBV29-1 to TRBJ2-7. The CDR3 sequence is 11 residues long. From germline, CDR1 is SQVTM and CDR2 ANQGSEA. CDR3 in amino acids: CSVEESYEQYF.

J is TRBJ2-7 and V is TRBV7-9. This CDR3 comprises 14 residues. Germline V gives CDR1 SEHNR, CDR2 FQNEAQ (reference sequence). The chain's CDR3 is CASSHGGRPYEQYF.

The chain joins TRBV15 to TRBJ1-3; the D gene TCRdb calls, TRBD1, cannot be checked with no DNA. Per germline, CDR1 LNHNV and CDR2 YYDKDF (reference sequence). The CDR3 has 18 residues. The CDR3 region is CATSRDRETGGSGNTIYF. Full variable domain (rest looked up from reference TRBV15 and TRBJ1-3): DAMVIQNPRYQVTQFGKPVTLSCSQTLNHNVMYWYQQKSSQAPKLLFHYYDKDFNNEADTPDNFQSRRPNTSFCFLDIRSPGLGDTAMYLCATSRDRETGGSGNTIYFGEGSWLTVV.

The chain links TRBV29-1 to TRBJ1-3; TCRdb indicates TRBD1, and absent DNA this call remains unverified. CDR1 and CDR2 (germline): SQVTM, ANQGSEA. This CDR3 comprises 14 residues. The CDR3 sequence is CSGKGGALGNTIYF.

This rearrangement joins TRBV28 to TRBJ2-7; TCRdb lists TRBD1, though no DNA is available to test this call. Germline V gene sequence: CDR1 MDHEN, CDR2 SYDVKM. This CDR3 is built from 13 residues. This chain's CDR3 is CASLGGSSYEQYF.

The chain couples TRBV7-9 to TRBJ1-1; TCRdb lists TRBD1, though no DNA is available to test this call. CDR3 size: 15 residues. The V gene's germline CDR1 is SEHNR and CDR2 FQNEAQ (reference sequence). The CDR3 is CASSLTGPPYTEAFF.

The genes are TRBV2 and TRBJ1-2; with no DNA, the TCRdb D assignment of TRBD1 cannot be verified. The CDR3 has 16 residues. Germline V gives CDR1 SNHLY, CDR2 FYNNEI. The CDR3 sequence is CASSEYGTGDVYGYTF.

The chain employs TRBV16 and TRBJ1-1; the TCRdb D gene call, TRBD1, has no DNA to confirm it. CDR1 KGHSY and CDR2 FQNENV come from the germline V gene. The CDR3 loop spans 13 amino acids. Here the CDR3 reads CASGRDRLSEAFF.

This chain's CDR3 is CASSESTQPQHF. The chain joins TRBV2 to TRBJ1-5. The germline V gene has CDR1 SNHLY and CDR2 FYNNEI. The CDR3 runs 12 residues.

The chain has TRBV7-7 and TRBJ2-7; the D call of TRBD1 rests on TCRdb alone, since no DNA is present to check it. Germline V gives CDR1 SSHAT, CDR2 FNYEAQ (reference sequence). This CDR3 has 14 residues. The CDR3 spells CASSLEPQGNEQYF.

This chain's CDR3 is CASSKPGPDYEQYF. The J gene is TRBJ2-7, the V gene TRBV4-2; the TCRdb D gene call, TRBD1, has no DNA to confirm it. CDR1 LGHNA and CDR2 YNFKEQ come from the germline V gene. This CDR3 is built from 14 residues.